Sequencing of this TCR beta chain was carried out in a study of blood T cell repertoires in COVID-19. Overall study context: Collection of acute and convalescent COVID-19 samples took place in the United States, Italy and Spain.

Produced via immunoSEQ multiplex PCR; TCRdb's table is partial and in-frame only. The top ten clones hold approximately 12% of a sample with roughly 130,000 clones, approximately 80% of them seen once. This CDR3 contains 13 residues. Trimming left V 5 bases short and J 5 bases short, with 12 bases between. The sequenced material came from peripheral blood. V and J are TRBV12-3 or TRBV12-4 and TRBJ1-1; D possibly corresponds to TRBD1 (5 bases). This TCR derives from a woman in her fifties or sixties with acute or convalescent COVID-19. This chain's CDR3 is CASSRRARTEAFF. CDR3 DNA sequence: TGTGCCAGCAGTCGCAGGGCAAGGACTGAAGCTTTCTTT.